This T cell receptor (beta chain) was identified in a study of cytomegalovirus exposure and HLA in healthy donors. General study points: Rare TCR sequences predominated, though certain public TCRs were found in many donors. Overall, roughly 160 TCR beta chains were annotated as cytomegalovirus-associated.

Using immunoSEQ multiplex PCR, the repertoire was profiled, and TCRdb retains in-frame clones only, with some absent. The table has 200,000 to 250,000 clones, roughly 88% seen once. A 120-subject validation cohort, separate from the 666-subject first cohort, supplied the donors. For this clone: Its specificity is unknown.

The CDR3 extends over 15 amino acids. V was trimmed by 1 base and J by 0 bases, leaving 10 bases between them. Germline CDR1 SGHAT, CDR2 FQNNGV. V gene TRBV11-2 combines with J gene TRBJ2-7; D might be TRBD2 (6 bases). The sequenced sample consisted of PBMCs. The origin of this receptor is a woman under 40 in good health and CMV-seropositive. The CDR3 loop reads CASSLVGGASYEQYF. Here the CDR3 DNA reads TGTGCCAGCAGCTTAGTGGGCGGGGCCTCCTACGAGCAGTACTTC.